This TCR beta chain emerged from a study of T cell repertoires in cytomegalovirus infection. The overall study: Matching HLA type and CMV infection were both indicated by public TCR beta signatures. Whole-study results and caveats: HLA-C-restricted CMV-specific TCR beta clonotypes prevailed in the ex vivo response. Cumulative frequency of public TCR beta families picked out carriers of CMV plus the relevant HLA.

The table lists this clonotype with a few counts. No antigen is known for it. The ends lost 5 bases at V and 2 bases at J; junction bases unmatched: 8. From germline, CDR1 is LNHNV and CDR2 YYDKDF (reference sequence). The CDR3 sequence is 15 residues long. TCRdb passed the reads through MiXCR, listing each CDR3 protein once. Found here are under 600,000 distinct CDR3 sequences, approximately 15% of them singletons; the top ten hold more than 20%. Sequenced material: CD8+ T cells from PBMCs. This chain links TRBV15 with TRBJ2-5, with TRBD2 matching 7 bases. This receptor was identified in a human donor in good health (CMV status not recorded). Some clones in this sample may be carry-over from other donors' samples. CDR3 bases: TGTGCCACCAGCTTCCCAGCGGGGCTACAAGAGACCCAGTACTTC. Protein: CATSFPAGLQETQYF.